This T cell receptor (beta chain) was identified during a study of blood T cell repertoires in COVID-19. From germline, CDR1 is SGHAT and CDR2 FQNNGV. With V trimmed by 0 bases and J by 9 bases, 7 bases remained unmatched. The CDR3 contains 15 residues. TCRdb's copy holds only in-frame clones and misses some; the assay was immunoSEQ multiplex PCR. The sample holds approximately 70,000 clones, about 88% seen once. What was sequenced was peripheral blood. The chain couples TRBV11-2 to TRBJ2-1, with TRBD2 identical over 8 bases. The sequence was collected from a human donor in a cohort sampled during active COVID-19. The CDR3 DNA reads TGTGCCAGCAGCTTAGACGGGAGGGCCTACTCTGAGCAGTTCTTC. Translated, it gives CASSLDGRAYSEQFF.